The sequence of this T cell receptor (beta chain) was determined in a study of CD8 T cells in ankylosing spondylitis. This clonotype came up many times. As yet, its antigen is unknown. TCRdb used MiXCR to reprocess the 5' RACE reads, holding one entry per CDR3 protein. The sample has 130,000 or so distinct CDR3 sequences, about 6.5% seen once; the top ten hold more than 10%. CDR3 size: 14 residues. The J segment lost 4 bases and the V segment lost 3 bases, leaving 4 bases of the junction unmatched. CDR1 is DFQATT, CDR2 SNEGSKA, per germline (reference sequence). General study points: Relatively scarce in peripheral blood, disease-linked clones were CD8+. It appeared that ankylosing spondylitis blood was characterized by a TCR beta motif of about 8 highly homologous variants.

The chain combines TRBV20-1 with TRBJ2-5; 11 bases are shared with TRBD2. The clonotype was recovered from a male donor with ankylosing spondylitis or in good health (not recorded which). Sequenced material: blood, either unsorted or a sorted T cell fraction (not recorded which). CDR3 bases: TGCAGTGCTAGGCTAGCGGGGGGTCTAGAGACCCAGTACTTC. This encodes CSARLAGGLETQYF.